A selection of T cell receptor beta chains follows, all from one sample in a study of cytomegalovirus exposure and HLA in healthy donors. Sequencing used immunoSEQ multiplex PCR; TCRdb keeps in-frame clones, though not all of them. The table has 130,000 or so clones, roughly 84% seen once. The sample comprised PBMCs. The receptors derive from a woman younger than 30 in good health and CMV-seropositive. Each CDR3 is given with its conserved first and last residue. Each record gives: J gene, clone size, D gene, V gene, CDR3 protein, CDR3 DNA. D genes are given only for firm matches. Not all rows give a size; the values are once, few, many and, for expanded clones, a class.

TRBJ2-7 once TRBD2 TRBV28 CASSLGEGFLRYEQYF TGTGCCAGCAGCCTGGGGGAGGGTTTTCTACGCTACGAGCAGTACTTC
TRBJ2-1 - TRBD2 TRBV28 CASSPTSGTYNEQFF TGTGCCAGCAGTCCCACTAGCGGAACATACAATGAGCAGTTCTTC
TRBJ2-1 - - TRBV7-9 CASSSDRGLYSSSYNEQFF TGTGCCAGCAGCTCGGATCGGGGACTTTATTCGAGCTCCTACAATGAGCAGTTCTTC
TRBJ2-7 - - TRBV6-1 CASRTGLAYEQYF TGTGCCAGCAGAACAGGGTTGGCCTACGAGCAGTACTTC
TRBJ2-7 - TRBD1 TRBV4-2 CASSQGQGAGYEQYF TGTGCCAGCAGCCAAGGCCAGGGGGCAGGCTACGAGCAGTACTTC
TRBJ1-3 few - TRBV9 CASGHSGNTIYF TGTGCCAGCGGGCATTCTGGAAACACCATATATTTT
TRBJ2-7 once - TRBV6-5 CASSLAGMSYEQYF TGTGCCAGCAGTTTGGCCGGGATGTCCTACGAGCAGTACTTC
TRBJ2-1 - - TRBV7-3 CASSPTHLTFGNEQFF TGTGCCAGCAGCCCGACTCACCTAACCTTCGGCAATGAGCAGTTCTTC
TRBJ1-2 - TRBD1 TRBV2 CASRAGTGKRIGYGYTF TGTGCCAGCAGGGCCGGGACAGGGAAAAGGATAGGCTATGGCTACACCTTC
TRBJ2-6 once - TRBV5-4 CASSPGHSSGANVLTF TGTGCCAGCAGCCCCGGACACAGCTCTGGGGCCAACGTCCTGACTTTC
TRBJ2-7 - TRBD1 TRBV30 CAWSADRGHSYEQYF TGTGCCTGGAGTGCGGACAGGGGGCACTCCTACGAGCAGTACTTC
TRBJ2-7 - - TRBV28 CASNPPDGAYEQYF TGTGCCAGCAACCCGCCGGACGGGGCCTACGAGCAGTACTTC
TRBJ2-1 - - TRBV7-2 CASSSFNEQFF TGTGCCAGCAGCTCCTTCAATGAGCAGTTCTTC
TRBJ2-3 - TRBD2 TRBV5-6 CASTPEGRGGEDTQYF TGTGCCAGCACCCCGGAGGGGCGGGGGGGAGAAGATACGCAGTATTTT
TRBJ1-6 - - TRBV2 CATGQFNSPLHF TGTGCCACCGGACAGTTTAATTCACCCCTCCACTTT
TRBJ2-7 - TRBD2 TRBV4-1 CASSRVAGGPYEQYF TGCGCCAGCAGCCGCGTGGCGGGGGGGCCCTACGAGCAGTACTTC
TRBJ1-5 - - TRBV12-5 CASGFPGGNQPQHF TGTGCTAGTGGTTTCCCCGGGGGCAATCAGCCCCAGCATTTT
TRBJ1-2 - - TRBV7-9 CAMGTGGLVYTF TGTGCCATGGGGACTGGAGGATTAGTCTACACCTTC
TRBJ2-6 - TRBD2 TRBV29-1 CSVAGMVAGGSPANVLTF TGCAGCGTCGCAGGTATGGTGGCGGGGGGGTCCCCGGCCAACGTCCTGACTTTC
TRBJ1-2 once - TRBV30 CAWRSTGYTF TGTGCCTGGAGATCGACAGGCTACACCTTC
TRBJ2-7 - - TRBV29-1 CSVEKQEPYEQYF TGCAGCGTTGAAAAACAGGAACCCTACGAGCAGTACTTC
TRBJ1-6 once - TRBV28 CASSPGQPGAHSPLHF TGTGCCAGCAGCCCCGGCCAACCAGGCGCGCATTCACCCCTCCACTTT
TRBJ2-5 - TRBD2 TRBV5-1 CASSLVLAGGQETQYF TGCGCCAGCAGCTTGGTCCTAGCGGGGGGCCAAGAGACCCAGTACTTC
TRBJ1-5 - - TRBV28 CASSPPYSNQPQHF TGTGCCAGCAGTCCCCCTTATAGCAATCAGCCCCAGCATTTT
TRBJ2-6 - - TRBV7-9 CASSNPLVSSGANVLTF TGTGCCAGCAGCAACCCACTGGTGAGCTCTGGGGCCAACGTCCTGACTTTC
TRBJ1-4 - - TRBV4-1 CASTKNGDEKLFF TGCGCCAGCACAAAAAATGGAGATGAAAAACTGTTTTTT
TRBJ2-7 - TRBD1 TRBV4-1 CASSHRTGSTYEQYF TGCGCCAGCAGCCACCGGACAGGTTCAACCTACGAGCAGTACTTC
TRBJ1-1 - - TRBV9 CASSPPRGGVTEAFF TGTGCCAGCAGCCCTCCCAGGGGTGGGGTCACTGAAGCTTTCTTT
TRBJ2-6 - - TRBV21-1 CASGEGQGANTGANVLTF TGTGCCAGCGGAGAAGGACAGGGGGCTAATACTGGGGCCAACGTCCTGACTTTC